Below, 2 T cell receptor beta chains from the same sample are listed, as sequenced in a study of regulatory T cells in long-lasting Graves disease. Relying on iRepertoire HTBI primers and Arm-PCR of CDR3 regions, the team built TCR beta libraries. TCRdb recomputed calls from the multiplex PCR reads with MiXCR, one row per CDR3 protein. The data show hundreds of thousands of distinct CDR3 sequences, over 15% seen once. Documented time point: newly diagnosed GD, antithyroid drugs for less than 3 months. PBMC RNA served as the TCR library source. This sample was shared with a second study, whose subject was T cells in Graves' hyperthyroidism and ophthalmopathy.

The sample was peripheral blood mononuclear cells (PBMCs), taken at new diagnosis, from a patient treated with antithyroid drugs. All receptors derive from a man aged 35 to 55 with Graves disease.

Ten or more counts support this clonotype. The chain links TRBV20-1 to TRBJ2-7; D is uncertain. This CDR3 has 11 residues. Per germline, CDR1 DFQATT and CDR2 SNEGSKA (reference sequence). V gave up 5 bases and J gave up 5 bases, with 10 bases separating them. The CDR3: CSALDVHEQYF. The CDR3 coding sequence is TGCAGTGCTCTTGACGTCCACGAGCAGTACTTC.

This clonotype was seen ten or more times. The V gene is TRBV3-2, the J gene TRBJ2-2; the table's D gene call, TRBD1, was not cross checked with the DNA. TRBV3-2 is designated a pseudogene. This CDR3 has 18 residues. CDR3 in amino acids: CASSQDFWGSRGTGELFF. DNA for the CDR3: TGTGCCAGCAGCCAAGATTTTTGGGGGTCGAGAGGCACCGGGGAGCTGTTTTTT.